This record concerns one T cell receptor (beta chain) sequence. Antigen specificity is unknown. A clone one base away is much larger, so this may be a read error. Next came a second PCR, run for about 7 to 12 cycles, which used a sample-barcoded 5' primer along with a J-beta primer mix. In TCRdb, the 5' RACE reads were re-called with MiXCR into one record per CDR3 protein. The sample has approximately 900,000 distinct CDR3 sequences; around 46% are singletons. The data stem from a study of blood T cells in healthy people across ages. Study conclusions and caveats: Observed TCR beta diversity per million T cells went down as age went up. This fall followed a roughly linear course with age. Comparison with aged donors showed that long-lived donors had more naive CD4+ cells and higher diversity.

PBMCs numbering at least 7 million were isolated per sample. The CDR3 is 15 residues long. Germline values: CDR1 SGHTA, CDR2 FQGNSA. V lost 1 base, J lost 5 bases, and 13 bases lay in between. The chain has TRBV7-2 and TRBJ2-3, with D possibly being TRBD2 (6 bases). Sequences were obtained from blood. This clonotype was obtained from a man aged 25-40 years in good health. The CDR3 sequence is CASSLVVISGDTQYF. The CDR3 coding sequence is TGTGCCAGCAGCTTAGTTGTGATTAGCGGAGATACGCAGTATTTT.